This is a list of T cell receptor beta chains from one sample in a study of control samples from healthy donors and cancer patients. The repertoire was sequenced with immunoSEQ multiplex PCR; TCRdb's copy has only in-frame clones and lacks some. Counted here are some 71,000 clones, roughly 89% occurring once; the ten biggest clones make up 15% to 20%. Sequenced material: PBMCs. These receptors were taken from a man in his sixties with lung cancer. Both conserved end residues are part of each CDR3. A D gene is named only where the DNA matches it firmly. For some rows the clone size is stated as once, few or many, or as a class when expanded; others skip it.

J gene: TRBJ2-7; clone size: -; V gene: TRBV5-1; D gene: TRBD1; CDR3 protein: CASSSGQGVTYEQYF; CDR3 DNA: TGCGCCAGCAGCTCCGGACAGGGGGTTACCTACGAGCAGTACTTC
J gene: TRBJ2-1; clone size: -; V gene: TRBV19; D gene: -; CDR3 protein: CASSGGVPSYNEQFF; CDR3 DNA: TGTGCCAGTAGCGGTGGGGTCCCCTCCTACAATGAGCAGTTCTTC
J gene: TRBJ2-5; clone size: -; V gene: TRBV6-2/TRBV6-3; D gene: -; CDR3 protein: CASSYFQETQYF; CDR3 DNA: TGTGCCAGCAGTTACTTCCAAGAGACCCAGTACTTC
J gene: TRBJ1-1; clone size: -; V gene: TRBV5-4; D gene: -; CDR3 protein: CASSSTPLNTEAFF; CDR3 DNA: TGTGCCAGCAGCTCGACACCTCTGAACACTGAAGCTTTCTTT
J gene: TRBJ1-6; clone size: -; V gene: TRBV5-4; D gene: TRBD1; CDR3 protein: CASSPGQGLNNSPLHF; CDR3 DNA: TGTGCCAGCAGCCCAGGACAGGGACTAAACAATTCACCCCTCCACTTT
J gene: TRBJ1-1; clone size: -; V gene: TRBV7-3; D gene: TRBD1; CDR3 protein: CASSLTGTGLATEAFF; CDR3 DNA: TGTGCCAGCAGCTTAACTGGGACAGGGCTGGCCACTGAAGCTTTCTTT
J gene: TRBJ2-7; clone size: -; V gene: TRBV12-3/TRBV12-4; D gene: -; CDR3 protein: CASSYGGGYEQYF; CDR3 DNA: TGTGCCAGCAGCTATGGAGGGGGGTACGAGCAGTACTTC
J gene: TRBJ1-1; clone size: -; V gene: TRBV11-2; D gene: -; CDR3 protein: CASSLVRGAFF; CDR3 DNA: TGTGCCAGCAGCTTAGTAAGGGGAGCTTTCTTT
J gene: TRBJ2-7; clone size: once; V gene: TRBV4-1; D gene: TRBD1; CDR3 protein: CASSHPGTANYEQYF; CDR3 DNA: TGCGCCAGCAGCCACCCCGGGACAGCAAACTACGAGCAGTACTTC
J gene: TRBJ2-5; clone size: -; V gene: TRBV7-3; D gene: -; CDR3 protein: CASSFFPQETQYF; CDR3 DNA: TGTGCCAGCAGCTTTTTCCCGCAAGAGACCCAGTACTTC
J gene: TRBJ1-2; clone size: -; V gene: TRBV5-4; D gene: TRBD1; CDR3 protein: CASSLARDRVRPAYGYTF; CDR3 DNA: TGTGCCAGCAGCTTGGCCCGGGACAGGGTACGACCCGCCTATGGCTACACCTTC
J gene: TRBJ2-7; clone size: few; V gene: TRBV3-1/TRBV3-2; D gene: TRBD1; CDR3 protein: CASSRDRNEAYEQYF; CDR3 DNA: TGTGCCAGCAGTCGGGACAGGAATGAGGCCTACGAGCAGTACTTC
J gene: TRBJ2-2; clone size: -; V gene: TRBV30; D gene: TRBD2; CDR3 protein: CAWSGGAGTGELFF; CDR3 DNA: TGTGCCTGGAGCGGGGGGGCGGGCACCGGGGAGCTGTTTTTT
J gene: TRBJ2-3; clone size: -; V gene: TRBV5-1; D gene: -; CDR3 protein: CASSQGGTDTQYF; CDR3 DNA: TGCGCCAGCAGCCAGGGCGGCACAGATACGCAGTATTTT
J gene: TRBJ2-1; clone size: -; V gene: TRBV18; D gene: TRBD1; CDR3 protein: CASSPAMTGGSEQFF; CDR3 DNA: TGTGCCAGCTCACCTGCGATGACAGGGGGCAGTGAGCAGTTCTTC
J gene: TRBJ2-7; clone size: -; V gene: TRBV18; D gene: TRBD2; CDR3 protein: CASSRGGNYEQYF; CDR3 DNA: TGTGCCAGCTCACGCGGGGGGAACTACGAGCAGTACTTC
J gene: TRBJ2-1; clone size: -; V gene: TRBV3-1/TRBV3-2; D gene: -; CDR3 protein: CASSQEEGSGSYNEQFF; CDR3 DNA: TGTGCCAGCAGCCAAGAGGAAGGTAGCGGCTCCTACAATGAGCAGTTCTTC
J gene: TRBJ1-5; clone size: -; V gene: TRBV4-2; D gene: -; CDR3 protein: CASSQDGDKRNQPQHF; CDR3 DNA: TGTGCCAGCAGCCAAGATGGAGACAAGCGCAATCAGCCCCAGCATTTT
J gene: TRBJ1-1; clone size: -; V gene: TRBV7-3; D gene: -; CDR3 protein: CASSLRQNTEAFF; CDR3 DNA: TGTGCCAGCAGCTTACGGCAGAACACTGAAGCTTTCTTT
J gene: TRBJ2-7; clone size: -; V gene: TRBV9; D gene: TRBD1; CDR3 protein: CASSVRDSPLEQYF; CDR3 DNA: TGTGCCAGCAGCGTCCGGGACAGCCCTCTCGAGCAGTACTTC
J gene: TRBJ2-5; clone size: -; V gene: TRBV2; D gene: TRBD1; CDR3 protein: CADKGPGGETQYF; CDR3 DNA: TGTGCCGACAAAGGGCCAGGGGGAGAGACCCAGTACTTC
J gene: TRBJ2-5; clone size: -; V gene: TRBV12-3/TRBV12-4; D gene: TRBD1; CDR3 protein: CASSEDRTETQYF; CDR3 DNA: TGTGCCAGCAGCGAGGACAGGACTGAGACCCAGTACTTC
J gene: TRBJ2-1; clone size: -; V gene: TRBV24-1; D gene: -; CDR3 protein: CATSDTTATTYNEQFF; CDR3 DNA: TGTGCCACCAGTGACACCACAGCTACAACCTACAATGAGCAGTTCTTC
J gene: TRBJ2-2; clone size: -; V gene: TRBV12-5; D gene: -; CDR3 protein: CASGLSNTGELFF; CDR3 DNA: TGTGCTAGTGGTTTAAGTAACACCGGGGAGCTGTTTTTT
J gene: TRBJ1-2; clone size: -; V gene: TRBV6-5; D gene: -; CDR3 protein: CASSYGTSYGYTF; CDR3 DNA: TGTGCCAGCAGTTATGGGACCAGCTATGGCTACACCTTC
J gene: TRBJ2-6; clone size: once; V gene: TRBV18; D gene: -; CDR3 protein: CASSPLISGANVLTF; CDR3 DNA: TGTGCCAGCTCACCTTTGATCTCTGGGGCCAACGTCCTGACTTTC
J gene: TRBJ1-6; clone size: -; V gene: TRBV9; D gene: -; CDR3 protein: CASSVSVDSPLHF; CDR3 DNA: TGTGCCAGCAGCGTATCAGTTGATTCACCCCTCCACTTT
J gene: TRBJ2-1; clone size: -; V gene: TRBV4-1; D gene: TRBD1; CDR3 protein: CASSGGQGAYNEQFF; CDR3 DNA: TGCGCCAGCAGCGGGGGACAGGGGGCCTACAATGAGCAGTTCTTC
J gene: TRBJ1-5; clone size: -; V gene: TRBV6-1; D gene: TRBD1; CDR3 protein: CASSAPRYRGPQPQHF; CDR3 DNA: TGTGCCAGCAGTGCCCCCCGATACAGGGGGCCTCAGCCCCAGCATTTT
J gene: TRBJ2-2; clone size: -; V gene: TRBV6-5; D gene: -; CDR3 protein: CASSYSVTATGELFF; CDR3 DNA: TGTGCCAGCAGTTACTCGGTGACAGCCACCGGGGAGCTGTTTTTT
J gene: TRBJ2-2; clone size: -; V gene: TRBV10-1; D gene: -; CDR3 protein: CATSGAANTGELFF; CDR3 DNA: TGCGCCACCTCCGGGGCGGCGAACACCGGGGAGCTGTTTTTT
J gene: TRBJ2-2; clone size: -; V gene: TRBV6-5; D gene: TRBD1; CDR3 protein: CASSPDRGPFGELFF; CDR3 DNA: TGTGCCAGCAGTCCCGACAGGGGCCCCTTCGGGGAGCTGTTTTTT
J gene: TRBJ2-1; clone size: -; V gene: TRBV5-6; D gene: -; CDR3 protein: CASRETGSLSYNEQFF; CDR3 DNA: TGTGCCAGCAGGGAGACAGGTTCCCTCTCCTACAATGAGCAGTTCTTC
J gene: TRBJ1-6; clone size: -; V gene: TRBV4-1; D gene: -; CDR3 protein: CASSQDSQGKNSPLHF; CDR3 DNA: TGCGCCAGCAGCCAAGATTCGCAGGGAAAAAATTCACCCCTCCACTTT
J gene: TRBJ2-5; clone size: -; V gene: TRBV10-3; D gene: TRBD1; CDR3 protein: CAIKGQGARETQYF; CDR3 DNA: TGTGCCATCAAAGGACAGGGGGCGCGGGAGACCCAGTACTTC
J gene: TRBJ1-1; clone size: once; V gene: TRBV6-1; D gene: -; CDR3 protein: CASSDGVKVGNTEAFF; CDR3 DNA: TGTGCCAGCAGTGATGGGGTGAAAGTTGGGAACACTGAAGCTTTCTTT
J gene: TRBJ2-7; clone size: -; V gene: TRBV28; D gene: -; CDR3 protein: CASSLPRGTYEQYF; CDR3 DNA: TGTGCCAGCAGCCTCCCCAGGGGAACCTACGAGCAGTACTTC
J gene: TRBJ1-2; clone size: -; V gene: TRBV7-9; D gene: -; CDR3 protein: CASSLAPGDGYTF; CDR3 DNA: TGTGCCAGCAGCTTAGCTCCGGGTGACGGCTACACCTTC
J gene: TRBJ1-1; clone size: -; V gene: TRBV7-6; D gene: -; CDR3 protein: CASKSGVLNTEAFF; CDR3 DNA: TGTGCCAGCAAGTCCGGAGTCTTGAACACTGAAGCTTTCTTT
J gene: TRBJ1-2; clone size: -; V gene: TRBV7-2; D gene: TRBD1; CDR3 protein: CASSRDRGGGYTF; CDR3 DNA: TGTGCCAGCAGCCGGGACAGGGGTGGTGGCTACACCTTC
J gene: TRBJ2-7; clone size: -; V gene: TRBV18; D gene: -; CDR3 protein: CASSHSYYEQYF; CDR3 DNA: TGTGCCAGCTCGCACTCCTACTACGAGCAGTACTTC
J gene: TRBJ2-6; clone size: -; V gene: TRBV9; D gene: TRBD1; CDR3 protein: CASSVSPGQGSSGANVLTF; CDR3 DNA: TGTGCCAGCAGCGTGTCCCCGGGACAGGGTAGCTCTGGGGCCAACGTCCTGACTTTC
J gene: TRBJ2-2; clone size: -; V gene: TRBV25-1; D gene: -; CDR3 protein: CASSDSTLNTGELFF; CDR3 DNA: TGTGCCAGCAGTGATTCGACTCTGAACACCGGGGAGCTGTTTTTT
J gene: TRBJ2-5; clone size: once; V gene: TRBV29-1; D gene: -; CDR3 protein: CSVDGETQYF; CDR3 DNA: TGCAGCGTGGATGGGGAGACCCAGTACTTC